This T cell receptor (beta chain) comes out of a study of shared clonotypes between healthy human individuals. Naive CD8 cells lacked CD45RO, underwent positive selection for CCR7 and left out terminally differentiated effector memory CD45RA+ cells. Profiled with immunoSEQ multiplex PCR; TCRdb holds only in-frame clones, not every one. The profile shows roughly 2,000,000 clones, about 95% of them singletons. Regarding this clone: Other DNA sequences in this sample translate to the same CDR3.

The CDR3 is 14 residues long. The germline V gene encodes CDR1 SGHAT and CDR2 FQNNGV. Trimming pared 1 base from V and 3 bases from J, leaving 10 bases between. The chain carries TRBV11-2 and TRBJ2-7, with D possibly being TRBD2 (6 bases). The material sequenced was naive CD8+ T cells sorted from blood. This sequence originates from a man between 18 and 35 years old in good health. CDR3 coding DNA: TGTGCCAGCAGCTTAGTGGGGGGAAGCTACGAGCAGTACTTC. This codes for CASSLVGGSYEQYF. Together with reference TRBV11-2 and TRBJ2-7, the CDR3 gives the full variable domain: EAGVAQSPRYKIIEKRQSVAFWCNPISGHATLYWYQQILGQGPKLLIQFQNNGVVDDSQLPKDRFSAERLKGVDSTLKIQPAKLEDSAVYLCASSLVGGSYEQYFGPGTRLTVT.